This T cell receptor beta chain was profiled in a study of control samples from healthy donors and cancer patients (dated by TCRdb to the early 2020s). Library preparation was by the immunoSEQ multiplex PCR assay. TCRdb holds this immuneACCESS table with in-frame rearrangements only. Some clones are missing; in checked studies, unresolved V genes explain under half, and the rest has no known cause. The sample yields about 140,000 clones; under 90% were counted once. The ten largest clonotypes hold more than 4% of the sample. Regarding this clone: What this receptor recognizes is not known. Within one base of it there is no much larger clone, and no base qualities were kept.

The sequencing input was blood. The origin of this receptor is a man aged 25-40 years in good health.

The DNA sequence is given as TGTGCCAGCAGTGAATTCTTGGTCCGGGCCTCGGGGAAAGCTTTCTTT. Its translation is CASSEFLVRASGKAFF. The V and J genes are TRBV6-1 and TRBJ1-1; the D gene is unclear. From the cysteine through the phenylalanine, the CDR3 covers 16 amino acids. Kept here is only the CDR3 DNA, which spans 48 bases and is read in frame from base 1. CDR1 and CDR2 are read off the germline V gene as MNHNS and SASEGT. V and J lose 2 bases and 9 bases, and a span of 22 bases separates them.